A single sample gave rise to the 21 T cell receptor beta chains below, sequenced in a study of CD8+ T cells in alopecia areata. Sequencing templates came from extracted RNA that was reverse transcribed into cDNA. TCRdb's copy holds only in-frame clones and misses some; the assay was immunoSEQ multiplex PCR. Of over 150,000 clones in the sample, 56% were seen once. Sequencing input: CD8+ T cells sorted from blood. The receptors here all came from a human donor in good health.

This chain uses TRBV30 with TRBJ2-1; no reliable D call. V was cut by 2 bases and J by 3 bases, with 2 bases left in between. Germline-derived CDR1 and CDR2 are GTSNPN and SVGIG (reference sequence). This CDR3 region has 11 residues. This chain's CDR3 is CAWSFYNEQFF. DNA for the CDR3: TGTGCCTGGAGTTTCTACAATGAGCAGTTCTTC.

The CDR3 DNA sequence: TGTGCCGCCGGGGCAGGGTCCTACGAGCAGTACTTC. Amino acid sequence: CAAGAGSYEQYF. This chain links TRBV27 with TRBJ2-7, with D possibly being TRBD1 or TRBD2 (5 bases each). The V end was cut by 11 bases, the J end by 1 base, with 12 bases between. This CDR3 is 12 amino acids long. Looked up from germline, CDR1 is MNHEY and CDR2 is SMNVEV (reference sequence).

The chain combines TRBV5-4 with TRBJ2-1; 10 positions agree with TRBD1. CDR1 SGHNT and CDR2 YYREEE come from the germline V gene (reference sequence). The CDR3 covers 15 residues. The V gene end was trimmed by 2 bases and the J gene end by 8 bases; junction bases not matched to a gene: 7. The CDR3 sequence: CASSLGTGDGDEQFF. CDR3 DNA sequence: TGTGCCAGCAGCTTAGGGACAGGGGACGGAGATGAGCAGTTCTTC.

This clone was seen only a few times. This chain links TRBV11-1 with TRBJ2-5; D ambiguous. Germline CDR1 SGHAT, CDR2 FQDESV (reference sequence). The CDR3 contains 15 residues. The V gene lost 0 bases and the J gene lost 5 bases, with 13 bases spanning the gap. The CDR3 sequence: CASSLASPPEETQYF. The CDR3 DNA sequence: TGTGCCAGCAGCTTAGCGAGCCCCCCGGAGGAGACCCAGTACTTC.

V gene TRBV5-1 combines with J gene TRBJ1-1; 9 bases are a match to TRBD1. V shed 3 bases and J 6 bases; nucleotides not matched to a gene: 6. The CDR3 consists of 14 residues. Germline CDR1 and CDR2: SGHRS and YFSETQ. The CDR3 loop is CASSSGTGSPEAFF. CDR3 nucleotide sequence: TGCGCCAGCAGCTCTGGGACAGGGTCTCCTGAAGCTTTCTTT.

The V and J genes are TRBV4-1 and TRBJ2-7, with 8 bases lining up with TRBD1. CDR3 length: 14 residues. V lost 4 bases to trimming and J lost 3 bases; unmatched junction nucleotides: 5. Germline V gene data show CDR1 as MGHRA and CDR2 as YSYEKL. CDR3 sequence reads: CASSLMDRVYEQYF. The DNA of the CDR3 is TGCGCCAGCAGCCTAATGGACAGGGTCTACGAGCAGTACTTC.

The V and J genes are TRBV6-5 and TRBJ2-1; D is uncertain. V lost 4 bases, J lost 7 bases, and 11 bases lay in between. The CDR3 length is 13 residues. The germline V gene encodes CDR1 MNHEY and CDR2 SVGAGI. The DNA of the CDR3 is TGTGCCAGCAGTTCTCACCCTCGGAATGAGCAGTTCTTC. Its translation: CASSSHPRNEQFF.

This clone has a handful of counts. This sequence joins TRBV19 and TRBJ2-2; D remains ambiguous. Germline loops: CDR1 LNHDA, CDR2 SQIVND (reference sequence). Trimming removed 3 bases at V and 1 base at J, with 0 bases between. This CDR3 contains 12 residues. In nucleotides, the CDR3 is TGTGCCAGTAGTATGAACACCGGGGAGCTGTTTTTT. Translated, it gives CASSMNTGELFF.

This sequence joins TRBV7-9 and TRBJ1-1, with D perhaps matching TRBD1 (5 bases). Looked up from germline, CDR1 is SEHNR and CDR2 is FQNEAQ (reference sequence). V lost 6 bases, J lost 6 bases, and 17 bases lay in between. CDR3 length: 14 residues. The CDR3 DNA follows: TGTGCCAGCAGGAACAAACAGGAAGGCCCTGAAGCTTTCTTT. Translated, it gives CASRNKQEGPEAFF.

This clone was seen a handful of times. The genes are TRBV7-2 and TRBJ2-7; D perhaps matches TRBD2 (6 bases). With 4 bases removed from V and 6 bases from J, the gap between germline ends came to 10 bases. This CDR3 has 12 amino acids. From germline, CDR1 is SGHTA and CDR2 FQGNSA. CDR3 residues: CASSSPGGEQYF. DNA for the CDR3: TGTGCCAGCAGCTCTCCCGGGGGCGAGCAGTACTTC.

The sample holds many counts of this clone. Additional DNA sequences in this sample encode the identical CDR3. The DNA for the CDR3 is TGTGCCAGCAGCTTAAGGGGCAATGAGCAGTTCTTC. As protein: CASSLRGNEQFF. The chain employs TRBV7-2 and TRBJ2-1; TRBD1 is a possible D gene (5 bases). The germline gives CDR1 SGHTA, CDR2 FQGNSA. CDR3 length: 12 amino acids. The ends were cut back, 2 bases at V and 6 bases at J, with 5 bases in the middle.

CDR3 in DNA: TGTGCCAGCAGCCAAACTCAGGGAGTTTCCTACAATGAGCAGTTCTTC. The encoded protein is CASSQTQGVSYNEQFF. The chain is built from TRBV11-2 and TRBJ2-1; D possibly uses TRBD1 or TRBD2 (5 bases each). Trimming left V 5 bases short and J 1 base short, with 15 bases between. The CDR3 contains 16 residues. Germline lookup yields CDR1 SGHAT and CDR2 FQNNGV.

The sample holds a few counts of this clone. The chain couples TRBV6-1 to TRBJ2-2, with 8 bases aligning to TRBD1. Germline loops: CDR1 MNHNS, CDR2 SASEGT. The CDR3 consists of 14 residues. The V and J ends lost 6 bases and 3 bases, in that order; junction bases with no gene match: 3. The CDR3 loop reads CASSSTGDTGELFF. CDR3 coding DNA: TGTGCCAGCAGCTCGACAGGGGACACCGGGGAGCTGTTTTTT.

This clone has only a few counts. The chain carries TRBV5-1 and TRBJ2-1; no definite D call. Germline-derived CDR1 and CDR2 are SGHRS and YFSETQ. With 0 bases removed from V and 5 bases from J, the gap between germline ends came to 15 bases. This CDR3 has 16 amino acids. The CDR3: CASSLVGSTGDNEQFF. The CDR3 DNA reads TGCGCCAGCAGCTTGGTCGGTTCCACTGGCGACAATGAGCAGTTCTTC. The variable domain in full, completed from reference TRBV5-1 and TRBJ2-1, reads KAGVTQTPRYLIKTRGQQVTLSCSPISGHRSVSWYQQTPGQGLQFLFEYFSETQRNKGNFPGRFSGRQFSNSRSEMNVSTLELGDSALYLCASSLVGSTGDNEQFFGPGTRLTVL.

This rearrangement joins TRBV9 to TRBJ2-7; 9 positions agree with TRBD1. Per germline, CDR1 SGDLS and CDR2 YYNGEE. The junction had 0 bases not matched to a gene; V was cut back by 3 bases and J by 5 bases. The CDR3 has 12 amino acids. Here the CDR3 reads CASSGQGDEQYF. The CDR3 bases are TGTGCCAGCAGCGGACAGGGGGACGAGCAGTACTTC. Filled out from reference TRBV9 and TRBJ2-7, the complete variable domain reads DSGVTQTPKHLITATGQRVTLRCSPRSGDLSVYWYQQSLDQGLQFLIQYYNGEERAKGNILERFSAQQFPDLHSELNLSSLELGDSALYFCASSGQGDEQYFGPGTRLTVT.

As regards this clone: This sample also contains other DNA sequences that code for the same CDR3. The chain couples TRBV29-1 to TRBJ1-2, with a tentative D call TRBD1 (5 bases). Germline CDR1 reads SQVTM; CDR2 reads ANQGSEA. The CDR3 is made up of 13 amino acids. V was clipped by 4 bases and J by 0 bases, with 9 bases between them. The CDR3 is CSVVGQANYGYTF. The CDR3 DNA follows: TGCAGCGTTGTTGGACAAGCTAACTATGGCTACACCTTC.

The V and J genes are TRBV5-6 and TRBJ1-2; 7 nucleotides agree with TRBD1. This CDR3 spans 16 amino acids. The germline V gene encodes CDR1 SGHDT and CDR2 YYEEEE. Losses at the gene ends were 1 base for V and 2 bases for J; bases not matched to a gene: 8. The CDR3 DNA reads TGTGCCAGCAGCTTGTTGGGTCAGGGGGAAAACTATGGCTACACCTTC. The encoded protein is CASSLLGQGENYGYTF.

This clone occurred a few times. The V gene is TRBV9, the J gene TRBJ2-7; 12 nucleotides align to TRBD1. The CDR3 runs to 12 residues. Per germline, CDR1 SGDLS and CDR2 YYNGEE. J was trimmed by 5 bases and V by 10 bases; bases with no gene match: 4. CDR3 nucleotide sequence: TGTGCCTCCGGGACAGGGGGCCACGAGCAGTACTTC. Translated, it gives CASGTGGHEQYF.

The chain employs TRBV10-2 and TRBJ1-1, with 7 bases identical to TRBD1. Germline loops: CDR1 WSHSY, CDR2 SAAADI. V lost 6 bases to trimming and J lost 7 bases; unmatched junction nucleotides: 5. The CDR3 spans 12 residues. CDR3 DNA sequence: TGCGCCAGCAGCTTCGGACAGGTTGAAGCTTTCTTT. Residues: CASSFGQVEAFF.

The J gene is TRBJ1-2, the V gene TRBV4-1; possible D gene TRBD1, 5 bases. V was trimmed by 0 bases and J by 0 bases, leaving 8 bases between them. The CDR3 covers 15 residues. Germline V gene sequence: CDR1 MGHRA, CDR2 YSYEKL. CDR3 sequence: CASSQEMGANYGYTF. For the CDR3, the DNA is TGCGCCAGCAGCCAAGAAATGGGGGCTAACTATGGCTACACCTTC.

The CDR3 DNA is TGTGCCACCAGCAGAGATAGGACACCTTATGGCTACACCTTC. The encoded protein is CATSRDRTPYGYTF. This rearrangement joins TRBV15 to TRBJ1-2; the D gene is possibly TRBD1 (5 bases). CDR1 is LNHNV, CDR2 YYDKDF, per germline (reference sequence). V lost 0 bases to trimming and J lost 5 bases, with 10 bases between them. The length of the CDR3 is 14 residues. Full variable domain (rest looked up from reference TRBV15 and TRBJ1-2): DAMVIQNPRYQVTQFGKPVTLSCSQTLNHNVMYWYQQKSSQAPKLLFHYYDKDFNNEADTPDNFQSRRPNTSFCFLDIRSPGLGDTAMYLCATSRDRTPYGYTFGSGTRLTVV.